The 18 T cell receptor beta chains below come from one sample, sequenced in a study of blood T cell repertoires in COVID-19. Produced via immunoSEQ multiplex PCR; TCRdb's table is partial and in-frame only. The table has 200,000 to 250,000 clones, 80% to 85% seen once. The specimen sequenced was peripheral blood. These receptors were taken from a woman aged 60-75 years who had recovered from COVID-19.

The chain employs TRBV7-8 and TRBJ2-7, with 7 positions matching TRBD1. The CDR3 is made up of 13 amino acids. The V and J ends lost 7 bases and 0 bases, in that order; junction bases with no gene match: 3. Germline values: CDR1 SGHVS, CDR2 FQNEAQ. This chain's CDR3 is CASTGQYSYEQYF. For the CDR3, the DNA is TGTGCCAGCACGGGACAGTACTCCTACGAGCAGTACTTC.

The rearrangement joins TRBV6-1 to TRBJ2-5, with unresolved D. Germline V lookup: CDR1 MNHNS, CDR2 SASEGT. The CDR3 spans 16 residues. V dropped 2 bases and J dropped 1 base, with 14 bases sitting between them. The CDR3 reads CASSELVVASQETQYF. In DNA form, the CDR3 reads TGTGCCAGCAGTGAATTGGTAGTAGCCTCCCAAGAGACCCAGTACTTC.

CDR3 bases: TGTGCCAGCATCATCGGGGGTAACTCCTACGAGCAGTACTTC. The encoded protein is CASIIGGNSYEQYF. This sequence joins TRBV2 and TRBJ2-7; perhaps TRBD2 as D (6 bases). The CDR3 is 14 residues long. From germline, CDR1 is SNHLY and CDR2 FYNNEI. V lost 7 bases and J lost 0, with 13 bases in between.

The chain is built from TRBV2 and TRBJ1-1; D not certain. The CDR3 spans 13 residues. Trimming shortened V by 11 bases and J by 0 bases, and 13 bases separated the two germline ends. Per germline, CDR1 SNHLY and CDR2 FYNNEI. The CDR3 bases are TGTGCCGGCTCCTTTTACCTGAACACTGAAGCTTTCTTT. Amino acid sequence: CAGSFYLNTEAFF.

J is TRBJ2-7 and V is TRBV18; a weak D match, TRBD1 (6 bases). Germline CDR1 KGHSH, CDR2 LQKENI. Trimming shortened V by 3 bases and J by 7 bases, and 13 bases separated the two germline ends. The CDR3 extends over 13 amino acids. CDR3 nucleotides: TGTGCCAGCTCACCTCAGGGGCAGGGGGAGCAGTACTTC. Translation: CASSPQGQGEQYF.

CDR3 region: CASGAQGMEETQYF. In nucleotides, the CDR3 is TGTGCCAGTGGTGCACAGGGGATGGAAGAGACCCAGTACTTC. The V call is TRBV19, the J call TRBJ2-5; 7 nucleotides align to TRBD1. CDR1 and CDR2 (germline): LNHDA, SQIVND (reference sequence). The V and J ends lost 8 bases and 3 bases, in that order; junction bases with no gene match: 9. This CDR3 is 14 amino acids long.

The chain employs TRBV6-1 and TRBJ1-5, with no clear D. The CDR3 sequence is 14 residues long. Germline CDR1 and CDR2: MNHNS and SASEGT. V was cut by 2 bases and J by 4 bases, with 9 bases left in between. The CDR3, as DNA: TGTGCCAGCAGTGAAAGTATGGAGAATCAGCCCCAGCATTTT. Translation gives CASSESMENQPQHF.

The chain is built from TRBV9 and TRBJ2-3; 8 nucleotides line up with TRBD2. The CDR3 extends over 14 amino acids. Germline V gene sequence: CDR1 SGDLS, CDR2 YYNGEE. V shed 2 bases, J shed 12 bases, and the junction held 11 bases outside the gene matches. The chain's CDR3 is CASSVGGGLTDQYF. DNA of the CDR3: TGTGCCAGCAGCGTGGGCGGGGGGCTTACGGATCAGTATTTT.

This sequence joins TRBV5-8 and TRBJ1-5; a weak D match, TRBD1 (5 bases). The CDR3 consists of 15 residues. CDR1 and CDR2 (germline): SGHTS, YDEGEE. The ends were cut back, 4 bases at V and 2 bases at J, with 13 bases in the middle. DNA for the CDR3: TGTGCCAGCAGCCCCAGGGTGAGTGGCAATCAGCCCCAGCATTTT. It specifies CASSPRVSGNQPQHF.

The J gene is TRBJ1-2, the V gene TRBV19; TRBD1 matches 9 bases. CDR3 length equals 14 residues. The germline V gene encodes CDR1 LNHDA and CDR2 SQIVND (reference sequence). V shed 5 bases and J 8 bases; nucleotides not matched to a gene: 9. In DNA, the CDR3 is TGTGCCAGTAGTTCGCCGGGACAGGGTTGGGGCTACACCTTC. It translates to CASSSPGQGWGYTF.

The chain combines TRBV4-3 with TRBJ1-4; the D is unclear. Deletions cut 3 bases from V and 8 bases from J, with 13 bases between. The CDR3 sequence is 14 residues long. The germline CDR1 and CDR2 sequences are LGHNA and YSLEER. CDR3 bases: TGCGCCAGCAGCCAGGGCCTGGTCTTCGAAAAACTGTTTTTT. Encoded protein: CASSQGLVFEKLFF.

Only one count was recorded for this clone. The chain carries TRBV27 and TRBJ2-7; D not certain. From germline, CDR1 is MNHEY and CDR2 SMNVEV (reference sequence). V lost 4 bases to trimming and J lost 12 bases, with 13 bases between them. There are 11 residues in the CDR3. The CDR3 loop is CASSSRHRLYF. In DNA form, the CDR3 reads TGTGCCAGCAGTTCCAGACATCGCCTGTACTTC.

The J gene is TRBJ2-1, the V gene TRBV2; 8 bases line up with TRBD1. CDR3 length equals 16 residues. V lost 6 bases and J lost 0; bases outside the gene matches: 7. The V gene's germline CDR1 is SNHLY and CDR2 FYNNEI. The CDR3 sequence is CASSDRGRVSYNEQFF. The DNA for the CDR3 is TGTGCCAGCAGCGACAGGGGCAGGGTCTCCTACAATGAGCAGTTCTTC.

V is TRBV27 and J is TRBJ2-3; D possibly corresponds to TRBD2 (6 bases). CDR1 and CDR2 from the germline V gene are MNHEY and SMNVEV (reference sequence). Trimming stripped 7 bases from V and 2 bases from J, with 13 bases between. The CDR3 sequence is 14 residues long. The CDR3 DNA reads as TGTGCCAGCATCGGCGGGACCCCCACAGATACGCAGTATTTT. Translating it yields CASIGGTPTDTQYF.

This clone was recorded only once. The chain carries TRBV30 and TRBJ2-1; 9 bases match TRBD2. The CDR3 has 15 amino acids. Germline V gene lookup returns CDR1 GTSNPN and CDR2 SVGIG (reference sequence). Unmatched junction bases numbered 10, after V lost 1 base and J lost 9 bases. CDR3 DNA: TGTGCCTGGAGTGCGGGGCGGGGGGGCCTTGGTGAGCAGTTCTTC. Translated, it gives CAWSAGRGGLGEQFF.

This clone appeared a single time. This chain uses TRBV3-1 (or the pseudogene TRBV3-2) with TRBJ2-7, with 8 positions matching TRBD1. This CDR3 comprises 15 residues. Germline values: CDR1 LGHDT, CDR2 YNNKEL (reference sequence). Germline trimming cut 0 bases from V and 6 bases from J; bases unmatched to any gene: 7. This chain's CDR3 is CASSQDLQGAIEQYF. CDR3 DNA: TGTGCCAGCAGCCAAGATCTCCAGGGGGCTATCGAGCAGTACTTC.

The V call is TRBV27, the J call TRBJ1-1; D is possibly TRBD1 (6 bases). The CDR3 is made up of 14 amino acids. CDR1 MNHEY and CDR2 SMNVEV come from the germline V gene (reference sequence). Trimming took 3 bases from V and 6 from J, leaving 14 bases between them. CDR3 residues: CASSFGGLGAEAFF. As DNA, the CDR3 is TGTGCCAGCAGTTTCGGGGGGCTAGGTGCTGAAGCTTTCTTT.

The chain recombines TRBV3-1 (or the pseudogene TRBV3-2) with TRBJ1-1; 8 bases match TRBD1. The CDR3 spans 15 residues. The germline V gene has CDR1 LGHDT and CDR2 YNNKEL (reference sequence). With V trimmed by 4 bases and J by 4 bases, 8 bases remained unmatched. The DNA of the CDR3 is TGTGCCAGCAGCCTTTGGACAGGGTGGTTCACTGAAGCTTTCTTT. Translation: CASSLWTGWFTEAFF.